The 25 T cell receptor beta chains listed next were all sequenced from one sample in a study of shared clonotypes between healthy human individuals. Generated by immunoSEQ multiplex PCR, the TCRdb table keeps only in-frame clones and is missing some. This table holds 550,000 to 800,000 clones, about 74% found once. The source material was memory CD4+ T cells sorted from blood. Noted subset: CD45RA-negative fraction. All receptors come from a woman in her thirties in good health.

As to this clone: Other nucleotide sequences in the sample specify the same CDR3. This chain uses TRBV29-1 with TRBJ1-1; D is perhaps TRBD1 (5 bases). This CDR3 comprises 13 residues. V was shortened by 1 base and J by 0 bases, with 6 bases between the two germline ends. Germline V lookup: CDR1 SQVTM, CDR2 ANQGSEA. The CDR3 loop is CSVEGQLNTEAFF. CDR3 DNA: TGCAGCGTTGAAGGACAGTTGAACACTGAAGCTTTCTTT.

The rearrangement uses TRBV6-1 and TRBJ1-1; maybe TRBD1 (5 bases). CDR3 length: 17 amino acids. V gave up 4 bases and J gave up 4 bases, with 22 bases separating them. Per the germline V gene, CDR1 is MNHNS and CDR2 is SASEGT. CDR3 DNA: TGTGCCAGCAGTGTGGCCGGGACGGGGGGTTATGGCACTGAAGCTTTCTTT. Residues: CASSVAGTGGYGTEAFF.

The table lists this clone with a count of one. The V gene is TRBV5-1, the J gene TRBJ1-1; 7 positions agree with TRBD1. V was pared by 0 bases and J by 5 bases, with 7 bases of the junction left unmatched. The length of the CDR3 is 15 residues. From germline, CDR1 is SGHRS and CDR2 YFSETQ. This CDR3 is CASSLEFGQVTEAFF. The CDR3 DNA reads as TGCGCCAGCAGCTTGGAATTTGGACAGGTAACTGAAGCTTTCTTT.

The chain is built from TRBV19 and TRBJ2-3, with a possible D match to TRBD1 (6 bases). Trimming stripped 1 base from V and 2 bases from J, with 10 bases between. This CDR3 spans 15 amino acids. The V gene's germline CDR1 is LNHDA and CDR2 SQIVND (reference sequence). This chain's CDR3 is CASSIVGQITDTQYF. CDR3 DNA: TGTGCCAGTAGTATAGTAGGACAGATCACAGATACGCAGTATTTT.

The chain uses TRBV6-1 and TRBJ2-1, with 11 positions matching TRBD2. The CDR3 is 15 residues long. CDR1 is MNHNS, CDR2 SASEGT, per germline. The ends lost 5 bases at V and 5 bases at J; junction bases unmatched: 5. In nucleotides, the CDR3 is TGTGCCAGCAGTACCGGGACTAGCGGAGACAATGAGCAGTTCTTC. This gives the protein CASSTGTSGDNEQFF.

J is TRBJ2-1 and V is TRBV5-1; 8 nucleotides agree with TRBD2. This CDR3 contains 16 residues. The V gene's germline CDR1 is SGHRS and CDR2 YFSETQ. J was trimmed by 9 bases and V by 3 bases; bases with no gene match: 14. The DNA of the CDR3 is TGCGCCAGCAGCTCTCCGGAAGCGGGAGATTTGGGTGAGCAGTTCTTC. Translating gives CASSSPEAGDLGEQFF.

This chain connects TRBV18 to TRBJ2-2, with 8 positions matching TRBD1. Trimming removed 6 bases from V and 6 bases from J; junction bases left unmatched: 3. The germline V gene encodes CDR1 KGHSH and CDR2 LQKENI. The CDR3 runs 13 residues. The CDR3 is CASSRTGSGELFF. CDR3 DNA sequence: TGTGCCAGCTCGCGGACAGGGTCCGGGGAGCTGTTTTTT.

This clone turned up a few times. In nucleotides, the CDR3 is TGTGCCAGCAGGGGGACAGTGGGAAATGAAAAACTGTTTTTT. Translation gives CASRGTVGNEKLFF. The rearrangement links TRBV6-5 to TRBJ1-4; TRBD1 matches 7 bases. Germline CDR1 is MNHEY and CDR2 is SVGAGI. The trim removed 6 bases at V and 5 bases at J, leaving 6 bases unmatched. The CDR3 extends over 14 amino acids.

This chain links TRBV6-1 with TRBJ2-7; 7 positions match TRBD2. Looked up from germline, CDR1 is MNHNS and CDR2 is SASEGT. The CDR3 consists of 15 residues. J was trimmed by 3 bases and V by 6 bases; bases with no gene match: 11. DNA for the CDR3: TGTGCCAGCAGAGAGGGAAGCGGGGTGAACTACGAGCAGTACTTC. It codes for CASREGSGVNYEQYF.

The rearrangement uses TRBV5-1 and TRBJ2-5, with 7 bases fitting TRBD1. V was pared by 0 bases and J by 5 bases, with 4 bases of the junction left unmatched. The CDR3 spans 14 residues. Germline V gives CDR1 SGHRS, CDR2 YFSETQ. DNA of the CDR3: TGCGCCAGCAGCTTGGACCTGGACAGGGAGACCCAGTACTTC. Residues: CASSLDLDRETQYF. The variable domain in full, completed from reference TRBV5-1 and TRBJ2-5, reads KAGVTQTPRYLIKTRGQQVTLSCSPISGHRSVSWYQQTPGQGLQFLFEYFSETQRNKGNFPGRFSGRQFSNSRSEMNVSTLELGDSALYLCASSLDLDRETQYFGPGTRLLVL.

With regard to this clone: Other nucleotide sequences from this sample produce the same CDR3. The V and J genes are TRBV2 and TRBJ1-5; D is unresolved. The CDR3 runs to 15 residues. Deletions cut 0 bases from V and 4 bases from J, with 10 bases between. Germline values: CDR1 SNHLY, CDR2 FYNNEI. In nucleotides, the CDR3 is TGTGCCAGCAGTGAAGCGCTTCGCGGAAATCAGCCCCAGCATTTT. Translating gives CASSEALRGNQPQHF.

This clone was detected once. This chain connects TRBV5-4 to TRBJ2-5; unclear D gene. The end of the DNA is better explained by TRBJ2-7, so the J call may be wrong. The CDR3 runs to 15 residues. Germline loops: CDR1 SGHNT, CDR2 YYREEE (reference sequence). The DNA for the CDR3 is TGTGCCAGCAGCTTGGCTGGGAAGAGCTCCTACGAGCAGTACTTC. This sequence encodes CASSLAGKSSYEQYF.

CDR3 amino acids: CASRLAATTDTQYF. DNA of the CDR3: TGTGCCAGTCGCCTAGCGGCTACCACAGATACGCAGTATTTT. The chain recombines TRBV19 with TRBJ2-3; 7 bases align to TRBD2. Germline trimming cut 8 bases from V and 2 bases from J; bases unmatched to any gene: 7. Germline CDR1 is LNHDA and CDR2 is SQIVND (reference sequence). This CDR3 is built from 14 residues.

A note on this clone: This same CDR3 is encoded by further DNA sequences in the sample. The chain recombines TRBV6-5 with TRBJ2-7; D could derive from TRBD1 or TRBD2 (5 bases each). V was pared by 6 bases and J by 0 bases, with 12 bases between. This CDR3 contains 14 residues. Germline CDR1 MNHEY, CDR2 SVGAGI. The CDR3 bases are TGTGCCAGCAGCCCTGGGACGGCCTCCTACGAGCAGTACTTC. It specifies CASSPGTASYEQYF.

This clone was found a few times. The chain is built from TRBV7-2 and TRBJ2-1, with D unclear. Germline CDR1 is SGHTA and CDR2 is FQGNSA. This CDR3 contains 12 residues. V lost 5 bases to trimming and J lost 2 bases, with 4 bases between them. CDR3 DNA: TGTGCCAGCAGCCGAACCTACAATGAGCAGTTCTTC. Protein: CASSRTYNEQFF.

This clone was counted a single time. This clone may be a read error of a much larger clone one base away. This chain connects TRBV11-2 to TRBJ1-1; D remains ambiguous. Germline V lookup: CDR1 SGHAT, CDR2 FQNNGV. V was pared by 5 bases and J by 3 bases, with 10 bases between. This CDR3 contains 13 residues. The CDR3 sequence: CASSAQRDTEAFF. CDR3 DNA sequence: TGTGCCAGCAGCGCACAGAGGGACACTGAAGCTTTCTTT.

CDR3 bases: TGTGCCAGCAGGACTGATGGAGGGGGAGGCTATGGCTACACCTTC. This codes for CASRTDGGGGYGYTF. V usage is TRBV6-6 and J usage is TRBJ1-2, with D possibly TRBD1 on 6 matching bases. CDR3 size: 15 residues. V gave up 6 bases and J gave up 4 bases, with 18 bases separating them. Germline CDR1 MNHNY, CDR2 SVGAGI (reference sequence).

This clone was found a few times. The CDR3 bases are TGTGCCAGCAGCTTGGTAGCGGGAGGAGGAGAGCAGTACTTC. Translated, it gives CASSLVAGGGEQYF. The rearrangement joins TRBV7-6 to TRBJ2-7, with 10 bases fitting TRBD2. Germline V lookup: CDR1 SGHVS, CDR2 FNYEAQ. The CDR3 is 14 amino acids. V gave up 3 bases and J gave up 7 bases; unmatched junction bases: 6.

A remark on this clone: The same CDR3 arises from other DNA sequences in this sample as well. The chain recombines TRBV2 with TRBJ2-3; D might be TRBD2 (5 bases). The CDR3 has 16 amino acids. Germline V gene data show CDR1 as SNHLY and CDR2 as FYNNEI. The V gene lost 0 bases and the J gene lost 0 bases, with 10 bases spanning the gap. CDR3 in amino acids: CASSEARATSTDTQYF. The CDR3, as DNA: TGTGCCAGCAGTGAAGCGCGGGCGACTAGCACAGATACGCAGTATTTT.

The chain is built from TRBV7-2 and TRBJ2-1, with no clear D. The CDR3 contains 13 residues. Germline V CDR1 and CDR2: SGHTA, FQGNSA. With 3 bases removed from V and 4 bases from J, the gap between germline ends came to 7 bases. The CDR3 sequence is CASSFGPYNEQFF. In DNA, the CDR3 is TGTGCCAGCAGCTTTGGGCCGTACAATGAGCAGTTCTTC.

This chain joins TRBV19 and TRBJ2-1; TRBD1 matches 10 bases. This CDR3 contains 14 residues. V was clipped by 7 bases and J by 7 bases; unmatched bases: 7. CDR1 is LNHDA and CDR2 is SQIVND in the germline V gene (reference sequence). As DNA, the CDR3 is TGTGCCAGTACCCTTGGACAGGGGGTTAATGAGCAGTTCTTC. It codes for CASTLGQGVNEQFF.

The V call is TRBV18, the J call TRBJ2-1; 7 positions match TRBD1. The V and J ends lost 2 bases and 9 bases, in that order; junction bases with no gene match: 1. From germline, CDR1 is KGHSH and CDR2 LQKENI. This CDR3 has 12 amino acids. CDR3: CASSPNRGEQFF. In DNA, the CDR3 is TGTGCCAGCTCACCAAACAGGGGTGAGCAGTTCTTC.

The V and J genes are TRBV18 and TRBJ2-7, with D uncertain. This CDR3 has 18 residues. The germline CDR1 and CDR2 sequences are KGHSH and LQKENI. Trimming stripped 2 bases from V and 2 bases from J, with 22 bases between. CDR3 sequence: CASSPYVNSPSTTYEQYF. CDR3 in DNA: TGTGCCAGCTCACCATACGTGAACTCACCGTCAACAACCTACGAGCAGTACTTC.

The chain combines TRBV20-1 with TRBJ2-3; D ambiguous. V dropped 4 bases and J dropped 11 bases, with 13 bases sitting between them. The CDR3 length is 11 residues. Germline V lookup: CDR1 DFQATT, CDR2 SNEGSKA (reference sequence). The CDR3 sequence is CSATLLERQYF. The CDR3 DNA sequence: TGCAGTGCTACACTTCTAGAGCGGCAGTATTTT.

The sample holds one count of this clone. The genes are TRBV6-6 and TRBJ1-4; unclear D gene. This CDR3 contains 13 residues. Trimming stripped 0 bases from V and 10 bases from J, with 9 bases between. CDR1 and CDR2 from the germline V gene are MNHNY and SVGAGI (reference sequence). The CDR3 reads CASSYSSAGKLFF. The CDR3 region has the DNA TGTGCCAGCAGTTACTCGAGTGCTGGAAAACTGTTTTTT.